Listed below are T cell receptor beta chains from one sample, sequenced in a study of cytomegalovirus exposure and HLA in healthy donors. Assay: immunoSEQ multiplex PCR; the TCRdb copy retains only in-frame clones and omits some. The sample shows about 190,000 clones, over 75% of them seen only once. Sequencing input: PBMCs. The source is a man aged 35-49 years in good health and CMV-seropositive. The CDR3 runs from the conserved cysteine through the conserved F or W. The D gene is left open where the match is weak. Clone sizes are given selectively: once, few, many, or a class where the clone is expanded.

>few|TRBJ1-2|TRBV5-6|-
CASSPGGTGYTF
TGTGCCAGCAGCCCGGGGGGGACGGGCTACACCTTC
>-|TRBJ2-3|TRBV5-6|TRBD2
CASIGAGGSRDTQYF
TGTGCCAGCATCGGAGCGGGGGGGTCCCGAGATACGCAGTATTTT
>-|TRBJ1-2|TRBV25-1|-
CASSPIDTNYGYTF
TGTGCCAGCAGTCCCATTGACACTAACTATGGCTACACCTTC
>-|TRBJ2-3|TRBV9|TRBD2
CASSVAPRGANTDTQYF
TGTGCCAGCAGCGTCGCCCCGCGGGGGGCTAACACAGATACGCAGTATTTT
>-|TRBJ2-1|TRBV5-8|-
CASSFARPPQFF
TGTGCCAGCAGCTTCGCGAGGCCCCCTCAGTTCTTC
>-|TRBJ1-4|TRBV4-3|TRBD1
CASSRGTGSTNEKLFF
TGCGCCAGCAGCCGGGGGACAGGGTCAACTAATGAAAAACTGTTTTTT
>-|TRBJ1-6|TRBV10-3|TRBD1
CAISRDRSEGGESPLHF
TGTGCCATCAGTCGGGACAGGTCTGAGGGCGGTGAATCACCCCTCCACTTT
>few|TRBJ2-7|TRBV9|TRBD2
CASSVESGGYAYEQYF
TGTGCCAGCAGCGTAGAATCGGGGGGATACGCTTACGAGCAGTACTTC
>-|TRBJ1-2|TRBV7-3|TRBD1
CASSPTGAYGYTF
TGTGCCAGCAGCCCGACAGGGGCTTATGGCTACACCTTC
>once|TRBJ2-1|TRBV2|-
CASSETRGGDYNEQFF
TGTGCCAGCAGTGAAACCAGAGGGGGGGATTACAATGAGCAGTTCTTC
>-|TRBJ1-2|TRBV11-2|TRBD1
CASSYGQAGGYTF
TGTGCCAGCAGCTACGGACAGGCCGGAGGCTACACCTTC
>-|TRBJ1-2|TRBV15|TRBD1
CATSRDRTGAGGYTF
TGTGCCACCAGCAGAGACCGGACAGGGGCTGGTGGCTACACCTTC
>-|TRBJ2-6|TRBV19|-
CASSIGSGANVLTF
TGTGCCAGTAGTATCGGCTCTGGGGCCAACGTCCTGACTTTC
>-|TRBJ2-7|TRBV4-3|TRBD2
CASSQVPGGSYEQYF
TGCGCCAGCAGCCAAGTGCCGGGGGGCTCCTACGAGCAGTACTTC
>-|TRBJ2-3|TRBV7-9|-
CSSSDRYTDTQYF
TGTTCCAGCAGCGACAGGTACACAGATACGCAGTATTTT
>-|TRBJ2-7|TRBV30|-
CAWSVSVEQYF
TGTGCCTGGAGTGTCTCAGTCGAGCAGTACTTC
>few|TRBJ1-6|TRBV2|-
CASRPPGRGGSPLHF
TGTGCCAGCAGACCTCCTGGGAGGGGTGGTTCACCCCTCCACTTT
>-|TRBJ2-2|TRBV9|-
CASSVRSQGPGELFF
TGTGCCAGCAGCGTACGTAGTCAGGGTCCCGGGGAGCTGTTTTTT
>few|TRBJ2-7|TRBV11-2|TRBD1
CASRSTGRGTGGYEQYF
TGTGCCAGCAGATCCACTGGGCGGGGGACAGGGGGCTATGAGCAGTACTTC
>-|TRBJ2-1|TRBV7-2|-
CASSLVARRDNEQFF
TGTGCCAGCAGCTTAGTTGCGCGTAGAGACAATGAGCAGTTCTTC
>-|TRBJ2-7|TRBV5-4|TRBD2
CASSFPERDRYEQYF
TGTGCCAGCAGCTTTCCAGAGCGGGACCGCTACGAGCAGTACTTC
>-|TRBJ1-1|TRBV29-1|-
CSVAEAQGWGTTEAFF
TGCAGCGTTGCGGAGGCCCAAGGATGGGGGACTACTGAAGCTTTCTTT
>few|TRBJ2-2|TRBV18|-
CASSAGEAKGVNTGELFF
TGTGCCAGCTCAGCAGGGGAAGCGAAAGGGGTTAACACCGGGGAGCTGTTTTTT
>few|TRBJ2-5|TRBV6-4|-
CASSEQWETQYF
TGTGCCAGCAGTGAGCAGTGGGAGACCCAGTACTTC
>-|TRBJ2-2|TRBV5-1|TRBD1
CASSEGTGYTGELFF
TGCGCCAGCAGCGAAGGGACAGGGTACACCGGGGAGCTGTTTTTT
>-|TRBJ1-2|TRBV19|TRBD1
CASSIGGGNYGYTF
TGTGCCAGTAGTATCGGAGGGGGCAACTATGGCTACACCTTC
>few|TRBJ2-1|TRBV5-4|TRBD1
CASSSALRTGTGGSEQFF
TGTGCCAGCAGTTCAGCGTTACGAACCGGGACAGGGGGAAGTGAGCAGTTCTTC
>-|TRBJ1-3|TRBV28|-
CASAMGDFRLYF
TGTGCCAGCGCCATGGGTGACTTCCGCCTATATTTT
>-|TRBJ1-5|TRBV6-1|-
CASSAGANQPQHF
TGTGCCAGCAGTGCAGGGGCGAATCAGCCCCAGCATTTT
>-|TRBJ2-3|TRBV29-1|-
CSVGHTGSADTQYF
TGCAGCGTTGGACATACAGGGTCAGCAGATACGCAGTATTTT
>few|TRBJ2-5|TRBV5-1|TRBD1
CASSLFPNRGQETQYF
TGCGCCAGCAGCTTGTTCCCTAACAGGGGCCAAGAGACCCAGTACTTC
>-|TRBJ2-4|TRBV5-6|TRBD1
CASSFPGGDIQYF
TGTGCCAGCAGCTTCCCAGGGGGAGACATTCAGTACTTC
>once|TRBJ1-2|TRBV25-1|-
CASSRGESYGYTF
TGTGCCAGCAGTCGGGGGGAGAGCTATGGCTACACCTTC
>once|TRBJ2-1|TRBV7-7|TRBD1
CASSLQGLGNEQFF
TGTGCTAGCAGCCTACAGGGGTTAGGCAATGAGCAGTTCTTC
>-|TRBJ2-3|TRBV9|TRBD2
CASSLSGGTTDTQYF
TGTGCCAGCAGCCTTAGCGGGGGAACCACAGATACGCAGTATTTT
>-|TRBJ2-5|TRBV15|TRBD1
CATSRDPGQGAKTQYF
TGTGCCACCAGCAGAGATCCCGGACAGGGGGCGAAGACCCAGTACTTC
>-|TRBJ2-2|TRBV27|-
CASSFLEQGSGELFF
TGTGCCAGCAGTTTCCTCGAACAGGGAAGCGGGGAGCTGTTTTTT
>-|TRBJ1-1|TRBV27|-
CASSLSTTLNTEAFF
TGTGCCAGCAGTTTATCGACTACACTGAACACTGAAGCTTTCTTT
>-|TRBJ2-1|TRBV7-6|TRBD2
CASSSPGLAGGQSSYNEQFF
TGTGCCAGCAGCTCCCCGGGACTAGCGGGGGGGCAGAGCTCCTACAATGAGCAGTTCTTC
>-|TRBJ1-6|TRBV27|-
CASSLEGTGDSPLHF
TGTGCCAGCAGTCTGGAGGGGACCGGAGATTCACCCCTCCACTTT
>once|TRBJ2-2|TRBV18|-
CASSRTEAGELFF
TGTGCCAGCTCCCGGACAGAGGCCGGGGAGCTGTTTTTT
>-|TRBJ2-7|TRBV7-2|-
CASRSGYEQYF
TGTGCCAGCAGGTCGGGCTACGAGCAGTACTTC
>-|TRBJ1-4|TRBV25-1|-
CASSEFWGGEKLFF
TGTGCCAGCAGTGAATTCTGGGGAGGTGAAAAACTGTTTTTT
>few|TRBJ2-3|TRBV5-1|-
CASSFQGSTDTQYF
TGCGCCAGCAGCTTCCAGGGAAGCACAGATACGCAGTATTTT
>-|TRBJ2-2|TRBV4-3|TRBD2
CASSPSGTSGGATGELFF
TGCGCCAGCAGCCCCTCCGGGACTAGCGGGGGGGCCACCGGGGAGCTGTTTTTT
>once|TRBJ1-2|TRBV7-9|TRBD1
CASSLVPRQGFYGYTF
TGTGCCAGCAGCTTAGTTCCGAGACAGGGGTTCTATGGCTACACCTTC
>-|TRBJ2-2|TRBV4-1|-
CASRQAGNTGELFF
TGCGCCAGCAGACAAGCAGGAAACACCGGGGAGCTGTTTTTT
>-|TRBJ1-4|TRBV30|-
CAWRAWGSTNEKLFF
TGTGCCTGGAGGGCATGGGGCTCAACTAATGAAAAACTGTTTTTT
>-|TRBJ2-1|TRBV2|-
CASGAGDFEQFF
TGTGCCAGCGGGGCAGGGGATTTTGAGCAGTTCTTC
>once|TRBJ2-5|TRBV4-3|TRBD2
CASSQDRAGVSQETQYF
TGCGCCAGCAGCCAAGATCGAGCGGGGGTCTCCCAAGAGACCCAGTACTTC
>-|TRBJ2-7|TRBV30|-
CAWRRSRVSYEQYF
TGTGCCTGGAGAAGGTCCAGGGTATCCTACGAGCAGTACTTC
>-|TRBJ1-1|TRBV7-9|-
CASSLGAGTEAFF
TGTGCCAGCAGCTTGGGGGCGGGCACTGAAGCTTTCTTT
>few|TRBJ2-1|TRBV7-9|-
CASSLLEGNNEQFF
TGTGCCAGCAGCTTACTAGAGGGAAACAATGAGCAGTTCTTC